This TCR beta chain derives from a study of T cell repertoires in cytomegalovirus infection. Remarks on this clonotype: As yet, its antigen is unknown.

This CDR3 is built from 15 residues. Germline V gene data show CDR1 as SEHNR and CDR2 as FQNEAQ (reference sequence). Trimming took off 5 bases at V and 4 bases at J, with 14 bases between the two ends. TCRdb re-analysed the reads in MiXCR, keeping a single row per CDR3 protein. Among about 920,000 distinct CDR3 sequences listed, 30% to 40% were seen once. Study-wide findings and caveats: The ex vivo response was dominated by HLA-C-restricted CMV-specific TCR beta clonotypes. Carriers of CMV plus the relevant HLA were identified by cumulative public TCR beta family frequency.

The TCR sequence derives from a human donor in good health (CMV status not recorded). Some clones in this sample may be carry-over from other donors' samples. The chain joins TRBV7-9 to TRBJ1-4; D gene ambiguous. Specimen: cultured CD8+ T cells from PBMCs, collected from culture after CMV antigen stimulation. The CDR3 here is CASSTRGQVNEKLFF. CDR3 in DNA: TGTGCCAGCAGCACTAGAGGGCAGGTTAATGAAAAACTGTTTTTT.